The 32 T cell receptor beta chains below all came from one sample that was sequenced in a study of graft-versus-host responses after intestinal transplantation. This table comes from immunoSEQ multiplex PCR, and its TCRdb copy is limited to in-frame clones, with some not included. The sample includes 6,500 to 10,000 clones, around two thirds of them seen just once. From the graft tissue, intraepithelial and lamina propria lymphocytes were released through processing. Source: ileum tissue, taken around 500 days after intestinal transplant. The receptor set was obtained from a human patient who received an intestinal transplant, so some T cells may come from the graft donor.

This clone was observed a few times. The CDR3 coding sequence is TGTGCCAGCAGTTTAAGGTTAGCCGGGGTCCACAATGAGCAGTTCTTC. The encoded protein is CASSLRLAGVHNEQFF. The V and J genes are TRBV28 and TRBJ2-1, with D tentatively TRBD2 (5 bases). The CDR3 is 16 amino acids. Trimming stripped 2 bases from V and 5 bases from J, with 16 bases between. The germline gives CDR1 MDHEN, CDR2 SYDVKM.

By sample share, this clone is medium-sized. The CDR3 DNA follows: TGTGCCAGCAGCGTAGGTAAAGGCATTAACTATGGCTACACCTTC. The encoded protein is CASSVGKGINYGYTF. The chain carries TRBV9 and TRBJ1-2; D ambiguous. With 0 bases removed from V and 1 base from J, the gap between germline ends came to 10 bases. CDR3 size: 15 residues. Germline loops: CDR1 SGDLS, CDR2 YYNGEE.

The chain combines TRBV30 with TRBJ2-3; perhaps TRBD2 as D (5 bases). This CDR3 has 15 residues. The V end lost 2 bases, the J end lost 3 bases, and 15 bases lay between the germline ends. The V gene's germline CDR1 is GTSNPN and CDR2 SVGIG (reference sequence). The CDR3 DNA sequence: TGTGCCTGGAGTTACCTAAGCGGAGGAACAGATACGCAGTATTTT. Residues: CAWSYLSGGTDTQYF. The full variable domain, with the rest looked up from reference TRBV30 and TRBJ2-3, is SQTIHQWPATLVQPVGSPLSLECTVEGTSNPNLYWYRQAAGRGLQLLFYSVGIGQISSEVPQNLSASRPQDRQFILSSKKLLLSDSGFYLCAWSYLSGGTDTQYFGPGTRLTVL.

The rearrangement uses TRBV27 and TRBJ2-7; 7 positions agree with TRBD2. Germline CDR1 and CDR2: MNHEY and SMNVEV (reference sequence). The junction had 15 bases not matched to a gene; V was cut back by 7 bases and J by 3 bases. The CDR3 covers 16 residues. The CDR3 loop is CASKPLAAGEGYEQYF. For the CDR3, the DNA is TGTGCCAGCAAGCCCCTAGCGGCCGGAGAAGGCTACGAGCAGTACTTC.

The CDR3 sequence is CASSPSSEGTEAFF. In DNA, the CDR3 is TGCGCCAGCAGCCCCAGCTCGGAAGGCACTGAAGCTTTCTTT. The J gene is TRBJ1-1, the V gene TRBV5-1; no clear D gene. Trimming left V 4 bases short and J 4 bases short, with 14 bases between. This CDR3 spans 14 amino acids. Germline values: CDR1 SGHRS, CDR2 YFSETQ.

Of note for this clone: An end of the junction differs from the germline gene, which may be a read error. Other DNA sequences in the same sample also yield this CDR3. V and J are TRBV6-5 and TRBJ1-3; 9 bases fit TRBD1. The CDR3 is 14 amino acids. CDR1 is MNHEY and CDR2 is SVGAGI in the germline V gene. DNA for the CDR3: TGTGCCAGCAGAGACAGGGGGGCTGGCAACACCATATATTTT. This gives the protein CASRDRGAGNTIYF.

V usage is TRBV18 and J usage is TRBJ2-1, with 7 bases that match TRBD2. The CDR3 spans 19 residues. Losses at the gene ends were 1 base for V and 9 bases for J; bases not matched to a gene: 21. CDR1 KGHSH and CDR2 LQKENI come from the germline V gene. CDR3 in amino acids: CASSPRRGLGLADFSEQFF. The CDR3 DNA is TGTGCCAGCTCACCACGGCGAGGGTTGGGTCTAGCGGATTTTAGTGAGCAGTTCTTC.

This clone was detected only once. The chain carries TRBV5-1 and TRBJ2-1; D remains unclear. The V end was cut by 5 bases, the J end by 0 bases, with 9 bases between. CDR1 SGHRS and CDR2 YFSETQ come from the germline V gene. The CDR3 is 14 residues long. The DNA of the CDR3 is TGCGCCAGCAGACCCCCGAGCTCCTACAATGAGCAGTTCTTC. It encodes CASRPPSSYNEQFF.

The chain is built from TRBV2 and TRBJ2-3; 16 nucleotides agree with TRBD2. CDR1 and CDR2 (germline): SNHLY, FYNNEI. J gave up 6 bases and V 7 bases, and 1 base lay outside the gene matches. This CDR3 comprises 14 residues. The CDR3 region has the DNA TGTGCCAGCAAGGGACTAGCGGGAGGGGATACGCAGTATTTT. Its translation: CASKGLAGGDTQYF.

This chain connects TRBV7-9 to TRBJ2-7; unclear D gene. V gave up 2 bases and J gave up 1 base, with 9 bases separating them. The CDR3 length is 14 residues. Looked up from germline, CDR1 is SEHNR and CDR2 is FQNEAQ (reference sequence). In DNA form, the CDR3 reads TGTGCCAGCAGCTTATCCGCCTATTCCTACGAGCAGTACTTC. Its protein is CASSLSAYSYEQYF. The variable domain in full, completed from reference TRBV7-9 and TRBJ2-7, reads DTGVSQNPRHKITKRGQNVTFRCDPISEHNRLYWYRQTLGQGPEFLTYFQNEAQLEKSRLLSDRFSAERPKGSFSTLEIQRTEQGDSAMYLCASSLSAYSYEQYFGPGTRLTVT.

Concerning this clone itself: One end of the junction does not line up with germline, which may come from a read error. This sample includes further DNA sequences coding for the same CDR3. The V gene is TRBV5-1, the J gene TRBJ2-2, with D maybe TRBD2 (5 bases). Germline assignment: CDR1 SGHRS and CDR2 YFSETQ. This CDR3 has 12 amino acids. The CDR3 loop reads CASSGWTGELFF. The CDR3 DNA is TGTGCCAGCAGCGGCTGGACCGGGGAGCTGTTTTTT.

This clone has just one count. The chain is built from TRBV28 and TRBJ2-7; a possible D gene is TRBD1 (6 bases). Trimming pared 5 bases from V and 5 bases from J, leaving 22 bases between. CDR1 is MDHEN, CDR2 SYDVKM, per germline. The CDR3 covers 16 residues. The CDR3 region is CASSPGQSMFIHEQYF. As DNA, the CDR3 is TGTGCCAGCAGTCCTGGACAGTCAATGTTTATCCACGAGCAGTACTTC.

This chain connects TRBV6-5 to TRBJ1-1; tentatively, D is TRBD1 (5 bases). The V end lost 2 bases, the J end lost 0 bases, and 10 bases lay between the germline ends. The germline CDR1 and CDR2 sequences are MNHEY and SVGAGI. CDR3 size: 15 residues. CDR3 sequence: CASSYGAGMNTEAFF. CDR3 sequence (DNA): TGTGCCAGCAGTTACGGGGCGGGGATGAACACTGAAGCTTTCTTT.

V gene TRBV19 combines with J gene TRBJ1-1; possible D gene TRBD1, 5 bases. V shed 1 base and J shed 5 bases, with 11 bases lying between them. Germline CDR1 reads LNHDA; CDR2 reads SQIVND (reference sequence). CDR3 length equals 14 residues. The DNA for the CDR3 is TGTGCCAGTAGTATAGTTGGGGGTAAGACTGAAGCTTTCTTT. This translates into CASSIVGGKTEAFF.

The CDR3 loop reads CATSRGSAGSYEQYF. The CDR3 DNA sequence: TGTGCCACCAGCAGAGGGTCGGCAGGGAGCTACGAGCAGTACTTC. The chain is built from TRBV15 and TRBJ2-5; D tentatively fits TRBD1 or TRBD2 (5 bases each). The DNA end favors TRBJ2-7, so the J call may be wrong. The CDR3 loop spans 15 amino acids. CDR1 is LNHNV and CDR2 is YYDKDF in the germline V gene (reference sequence).

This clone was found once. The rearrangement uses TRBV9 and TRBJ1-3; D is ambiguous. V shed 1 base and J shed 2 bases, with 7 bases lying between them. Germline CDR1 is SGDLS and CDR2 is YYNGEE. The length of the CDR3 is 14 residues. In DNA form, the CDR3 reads TGTGCCAGCAGCGTACTAGGAGCTGGAAACACCATATATTTT. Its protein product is CASSVLGAGNTIYF.

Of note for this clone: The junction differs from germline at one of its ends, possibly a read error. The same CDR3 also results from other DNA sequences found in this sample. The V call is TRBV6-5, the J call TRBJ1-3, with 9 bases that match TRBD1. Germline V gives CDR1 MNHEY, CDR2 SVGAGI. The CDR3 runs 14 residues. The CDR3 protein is CASRDRGAGNTIYF. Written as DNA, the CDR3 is TGTGCCAGCAGAGACAGGGGGGCTGGTAACACCATATATTTT.

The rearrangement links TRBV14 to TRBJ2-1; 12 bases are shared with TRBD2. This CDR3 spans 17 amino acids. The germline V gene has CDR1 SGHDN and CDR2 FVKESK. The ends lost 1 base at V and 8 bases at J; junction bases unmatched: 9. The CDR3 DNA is TGTGCCAGCAGCCAAGTGGGCGGGACTAGCGGGTCTGATGAGCAGTTCTTC. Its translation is CASSQVGGTSGSDEQFF.

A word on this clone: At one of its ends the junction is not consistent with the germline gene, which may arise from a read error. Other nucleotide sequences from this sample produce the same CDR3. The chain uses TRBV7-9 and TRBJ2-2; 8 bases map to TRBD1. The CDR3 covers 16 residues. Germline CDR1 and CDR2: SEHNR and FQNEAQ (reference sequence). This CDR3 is CASSSRGQDGDGELFF. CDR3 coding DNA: TGTGCTAGCAGCTCGCGGGGACAGGATGGAGACGGGGAGCTGTTTTTT.

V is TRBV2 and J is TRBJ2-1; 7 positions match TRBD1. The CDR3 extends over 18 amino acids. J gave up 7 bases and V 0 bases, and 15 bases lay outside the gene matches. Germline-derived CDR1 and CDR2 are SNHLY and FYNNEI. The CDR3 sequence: CASSEAGSTGSVWNEQFF. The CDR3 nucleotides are TGTGCCAGCAGTGAAGCGGGGTCGACAGGGAGTGTATGGAATGAGCAGTTCTTC.

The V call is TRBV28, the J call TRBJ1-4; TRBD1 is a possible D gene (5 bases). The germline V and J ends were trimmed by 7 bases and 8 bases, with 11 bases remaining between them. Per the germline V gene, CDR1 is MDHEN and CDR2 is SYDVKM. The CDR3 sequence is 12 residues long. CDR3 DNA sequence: TGTGCCAGCAAGACAGCAGGGGAAAAACTGTTTTTT. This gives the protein CASKTAGEKLFF.

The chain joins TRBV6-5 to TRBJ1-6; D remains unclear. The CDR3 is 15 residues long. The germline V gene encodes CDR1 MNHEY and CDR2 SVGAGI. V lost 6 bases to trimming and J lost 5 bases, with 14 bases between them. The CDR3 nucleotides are TGTGCCAGCAGCCCCAACAGAAGGGATAATTCACCCCTCCACTTT. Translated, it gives CASSPNRRDNSPLHF.

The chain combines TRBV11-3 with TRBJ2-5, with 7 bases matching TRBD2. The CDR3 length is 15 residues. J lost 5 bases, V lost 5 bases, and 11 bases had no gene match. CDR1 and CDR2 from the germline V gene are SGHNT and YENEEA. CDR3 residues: CASSPGGAGDETQYF. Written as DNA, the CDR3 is TGTGCCAGCAGCCCCGGAGGGGCGGGGGACGAGACCCAGTACTTC.

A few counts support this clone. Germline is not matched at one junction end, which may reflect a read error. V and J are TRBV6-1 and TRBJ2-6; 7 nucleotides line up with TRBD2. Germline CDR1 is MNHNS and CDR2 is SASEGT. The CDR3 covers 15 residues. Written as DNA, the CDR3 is TGTGCCAGCCGTGAGGGAGGGTCTGGGGCCAACGTCCTGACTTTC. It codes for CASREGGSGANVLTF.

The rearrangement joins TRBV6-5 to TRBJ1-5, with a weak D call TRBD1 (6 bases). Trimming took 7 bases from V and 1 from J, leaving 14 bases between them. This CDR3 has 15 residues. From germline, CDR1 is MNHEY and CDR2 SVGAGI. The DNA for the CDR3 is TGTGCCAGCAAATACAGGGTCCTCAGCAATCAGCCCCAGCATTTT. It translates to CASKYRVLSNQPQHF.

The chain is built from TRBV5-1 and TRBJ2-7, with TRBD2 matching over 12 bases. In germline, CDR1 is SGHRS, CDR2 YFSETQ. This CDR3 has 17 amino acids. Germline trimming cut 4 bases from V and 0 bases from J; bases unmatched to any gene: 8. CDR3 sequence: CASSLGLAGLVSYEQYF. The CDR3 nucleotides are TGCGCCAGCAGCCTGGGACTAGCGGGCCTTGTCTCCTACGAGCAGTACTTC.

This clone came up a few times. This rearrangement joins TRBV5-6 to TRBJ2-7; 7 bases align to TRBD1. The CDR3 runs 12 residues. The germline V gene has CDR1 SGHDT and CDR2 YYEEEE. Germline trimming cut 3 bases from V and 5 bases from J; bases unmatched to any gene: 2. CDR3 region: CASSYDRDEQYF. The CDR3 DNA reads TGTGCCAGCAGCTATGACAGGGACGAGCAGTACTTC.

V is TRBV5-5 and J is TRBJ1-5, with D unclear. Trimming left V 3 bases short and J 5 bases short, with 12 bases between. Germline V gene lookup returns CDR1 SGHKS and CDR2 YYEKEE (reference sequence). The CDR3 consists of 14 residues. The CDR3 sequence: CASSSIGTDQPQHF. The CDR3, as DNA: TGTGCCAGCAGCTCAATCGGTACCGATCAGCCCCAGCATTTT.

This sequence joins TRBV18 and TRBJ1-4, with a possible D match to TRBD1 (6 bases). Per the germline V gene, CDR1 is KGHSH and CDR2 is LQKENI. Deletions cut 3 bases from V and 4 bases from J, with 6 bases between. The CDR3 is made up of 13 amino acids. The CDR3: CASSPRGNEKLFF. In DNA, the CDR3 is TGTGCCAGCTCACCCAGGGGTAATGAAAAACTGTTTTTT.

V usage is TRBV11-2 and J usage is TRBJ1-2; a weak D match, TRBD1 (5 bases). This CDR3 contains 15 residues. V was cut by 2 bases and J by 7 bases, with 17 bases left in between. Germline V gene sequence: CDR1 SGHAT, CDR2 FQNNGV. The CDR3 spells CASSLYGRVGSGYTF. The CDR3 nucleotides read TGTGCCAGCAGCTTATACGGCAGGGTAGGCTCTGGCTACACCTTC.

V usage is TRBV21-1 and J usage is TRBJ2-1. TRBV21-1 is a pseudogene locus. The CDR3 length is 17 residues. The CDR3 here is CASSKRWTLGAYNEQFF. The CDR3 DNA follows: TGTGCCAGCAGCAAACGCTGGACTCTGGGGGCCTACAATGAGCAGTTCTTC.

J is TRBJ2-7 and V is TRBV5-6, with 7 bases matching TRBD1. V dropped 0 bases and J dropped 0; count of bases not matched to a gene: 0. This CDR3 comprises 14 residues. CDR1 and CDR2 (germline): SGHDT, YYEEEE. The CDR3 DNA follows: TGTGCCAGCAGCTTGGACAGGGGCTCCTACGAGCAGTACTTC. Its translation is CASSLDRGSYEQYF. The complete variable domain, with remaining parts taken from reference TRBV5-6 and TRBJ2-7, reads DAGVTQSPTHLIKTRGQQVTLRCSPKSGHDTVSWYQQALGQGPQFIFQYYEEEERQRGNFPDRFSGHQFPNYSSELNVNALLLGDSALYLCASSLDRGSYEQYFGPGTRLTVT.